The 27 T cell receptor beta chains listed next were all sequenced from one sample in a study of cytomegalovirus exposure and HLA in healthy donors. A multiplex PCR was run with 60 Vbeta primers and 13 Jbeta primers. Repertoires were generated with immunoSEQ multiplex PCR, while TCRdb's copy carries only in-frame clones and drops some. The data contain about 130,000 clones, roughly 80% of them singletons. The sample was PBMCs. Receptors were obtained from a male donor in good health and CMV-seropositive.

This rearrangement joins TRBV15 to TRBJ2-7, with 9 bases matching TRBD2. Losses at the gene ends were 0 bases for V and 5 bases for J; bases not matched to a gene: 8. The CDR3 sequence is 16 residues long. Germline values: CDR1 LNHNV, CDR2 YYDKDF (reference sequence). The CDR3 loop reads CATSRDLSLAGNEQYF. In DNA, the CDR3 is TGTGCCACCAGCAGAGATCTCAGCCTAGCGGGAAACGAGCAGTACTTC.

This clone was observed a handful of times. The V call is TRBV28, the J call TRBJ2-7; tentative D call: TRBD2 (6 bases). Germline lookup yields CDR1 MDHEN and CDR2 SYDVKM. The CDR3 runs 12 residues. Deletions cut 6 bases from V and 6 bases from J, with 12 bases between. This CDR3 reads CASRRARGEQYF. CDR3 DNA: TGTGCCAGCAGGCGTGCGCGGGGCGAGCAGTACTTC.

This chain joins TRBV5-6 and TRBJ2-7; 7 positions agree with TRBD2. Trimming took 4 bases from V and 7 from J; bases not matched to a gene: 11. Germline lookup yields CDR1 SGHDT and CDR2 YYEEEE. The CDR3 length is 14 residues. The CDR3 DNA reads TGTGCCAGCAGCATCTTTGGCGGGAGTATTGAGCAGTACTTC. It is translated as CASSIFGGSIEQYF.

This clone was seen a single time. The V and J genes are TRBV28 and TRBJ2-6; D is possibly TRBD1 (6 bases). The CDR3 is 15 residues long. V was pared by 3 bases and J by 3 bases, with 9 bases between. Germline values: CDR1 MDHEN, CDR2 SYDVKM. The CDR3: CASSFRGYGANVLTF. The DNA of the CDR3 is TGTGCCAGCAGTTTCAGGGGATATGGGGCCAACGTCCTGACTTTC.

The V gene is TRBV14, the J gene TRBJ2-1; D unclear. Trimming cost V 1 base and J 0 bases, with 7 bases left between them. Germline V gene sequence: CDR1 SGHDN, CDR2 FVKESK. CDR3 length: 15 amino acids. The CDR3 sequence: CASSQGVSSYNEQFF. The DNA of the CDR3 is TGTGCCAGCAGCCAAGGAGTGAGCTCCTACAATGAGCAGTTCTTC.

The chain is built from TRBV7-9 and TRBJ2-3; TRBD1 matches at 7 bases. CDR3 size: 18 residues. V dropped 4 bases and J dropped 4; count of bases not matched to a gene: 17. The germline CDR1 and CDR2 sequences are SEHNR and FQNEAQ (reference sequence). This chain's CDR3 is CASSSNARQGSTADTQYF. DNA of the CDR3: TGTGCCAGCAGCTCCAACGCGCGACAGGGAAGTACGGCAGATACGCAGTATTTT.

V is TRBV11-3 and J is TRBJ2-3; 11 bases map to TRBD2. J was trimmed by 2 bases and V by 1 base; bases with no gene match: 2. CDR1 SGHNT and CDR2 YENEEA come from the germline V gene. CDR3 length: 16 residues. The CDR3 DNA reads TGTGCCAGCAGCTTAGGACTAGCGGGGACCACAGATACGCAGTATTTT. Protein: CASSLGLAGTTDTQYF.

The chain employs TRBV4-3 and TRBJ2-7; 7 bases are shared with TRBD1. The germline gives CDR1 LGHNA, CDR2 YSLEER. After removal of 1 base from V and 1 base from J, the junction contained 7 bases not matched to a gene. The length of the CDR3 is 16 residues. The CDR3 bases are TGCGCCAGCAGCCAAGCCCGACAGGGTCTTTCCTACGAGCAGTACTTC. Amino acids: CASSQARQGLSYEQYF.

This chain joins TRBV5-6 and TRBJ1-5; 9 positions match TRBD1. This CDR3 region has 16 residues. Losses at the gene ends were 4 bases for V and 5 bases for J; bases not matched to a gene: 10. Germline loops: CDR1 SGHDT, CDR2 YYEEEE. The CDR3 spells CASSRDRGAIDQPQHF. CDR3 DNA sequence: TGTGCCAGCAGCCGTGACAGGGGGGCAATAGATCAGCCCCAGCATTTT. Supplemented by reference TRBV5-6 and TRBJ1-5, the full variable domain reads DAGVTQSPTHLIKTRGQQVTLRCSPKSGHDTVSWYQQALGQGPQFIFQYYEEEERQRGNFPDRFSGHQFPNYSSELNVNALLLGDSALYLCASSRDRGAIDQPQHFGDGTRLSIL.

The J gene is TRBJ1-4, the V gene TRBV11-2; TRBD1 agrees at 7 bases. Trimming removed 3 bases from V and 0 bases from J; junction bases left unmatched: 4. The CDR3 has 16 residues. CDR1 SGHAT and CDR2 FQNNGV come from the germline V gene. The CDR3 DNA sequence: TGTGCCAGCAGCTTCAGGACAGGATCAACTAATGAAAAACTGTTTTTT. This codes for CASSFRTGSTNEKLFF.

The V call is TRBV4-3, the J call TRBJ2-1; 10 nucleotides match TRBD2. Germline loops: CDR1 LGHNA, CDR2 YSLEER. Trimming removed 1 base from V and 4 bases from J; junction bases left unmatched: 10. The CDR3 spans 18 residues. The CDR3 reads CASSQGPLTSGPYNEQFF. CDR3 nucleotide sequence: TGCGCCAGCAGCCAAGGCCCTCTGACTAGCGGGCCTTACAATGAGCAGTTCTTC.

V and J are TRBV19 and TRBJ2-7; a possible D gene is TRBD1 (6 bases). Trimming left V 5 bases short and J 3 bases short, with 8 bases between. The germline V gene has CDR1 LNHDA and CDR2 SQIVND (reference sequence). CDR3 length: 12 residues. DNA for the CDR3: TGTGCCAGTAGTCAGGACAGCTACGAGCAGTACTTC. It codes for CASSQDSYEQYF.

The rearrangement uses TRBV7-9 and TRBJ1-4; 7 bases match TRBD1. This CDR3 spans 15 amino acids. Germline V lookup: CDR1 SEHNR, CDR2 FQNEAQ (reference sequence). Trimming removed 5 bases from V and 5 bases from J; junction bases left unmatched: 8. CDR3 region: CASSGNRGWNEKLFF. The CDR3, as DNA: TGTGCCAGCAGCGGTAACAGGGGCTGGAATGAAAAACTGTTTTTT.

This clone came up once. This chain uses TRBV30 with TRBJ2-1; TRBD2 matches 7 bases. V lost 2 bases, J lost 9 bases, and 7 bases stayed unmatched. Germline-derived CDR1 and CDR2 are GTSNPN and SVGIG (reference sequence). The CDR3 is 13 residues long. The CDR3 DNA reads TGTGCCTGGAGTAGTGGGAGGGGCTTTGAGCAGTTCTTC. This codes for CAWSSGRGFEQFF.

This clone was seen more than once but under ten times. V usage is TRBV28 and J usage is TRBJ2-4, with D possibly TRBD2 on 6 matching bases. CDR3 length equals 15 residues. Germline V gives CDR1 MDHEN, CDR2 SYDVKM. Trimming pared 6 bases from V and 8 bases from J, leaving 20 bases between. CDR3: CASSTRDWNNYIQYF. In DNA form, the CDR3 reads TGTGCCAGCAGCACCCGGGACTGGAATAATTACATTCAGTACTTC.

The CDR3 coding sequence is TGTGCCAGCACAGAGGAGGGATCGGTCAGCAATCAGCCCCAGCATTTT. Translating gives CASTEEGSVSNQPQHF. This chain connects TRBV6-6 to TRBJ1-5; D gene unclear. CDR1 is MNHNY, CDR2 SVGAGI, per germline (reference sequence). Trimming removed 7 bases from V and 1 base from J, with 17 bases in between. The CDR3 has 16 amino acids.

J is TRBJ2-2 and V is TRBV18; D is unclear. This CDR3 is built from 14 residues. Germline assignment: CDR1 KGHSH and CDR2 LQKENI. Trimming took off 2 bases at V and 6 bases at J, with 10 bases between the two ends. The CDR3 protein is CASSPTQVAGELFF. CDR3 nucleotide sequence: TGTGCCAGCTCACCAACTCAGGTGGCCGGGGAGCTGTTTTTT. Variable domain in full (rest from reference TRBV18 and TRBJ2-2): NAGVMQNPRHLVRRRGQEARLRCSPMKGHSHVYWYRQLPEEGLKFMVYLQKENIIDESGMPKERFSAEFPKEGPSILRIQQVVRGDSAAYFCASSPTQVAGELFFGEGSRLTVL.

This clone was seen a handful of times. DNA for the CDR3: TGTGCCAGCAGTGCCCGACTAGCGGGAGGCCGGGAGACAGATACGCAGTATTTT. Protein product: CASSARLAGGRETDTQYF. The V gene is TRBV6-1, the J gene TRBJ2-3, with 13 bases matching TRBD2. The CDR3 contains 18 residues. V trimming: 4 bases; J trimming: 3 bases; junction bases outside the gene matches: 10. The germline V gene encodes CDR1 MNHNS and CDR2 SASEGT.

The chain joins TRBV29-1 to TRBJ2-1; D remains ambiguous. Trimming pared 3 bases from V and 0 bases from J, leaving 3 bases between. Germline V gene lookup returns CDR1 SQVTM and CDR2 ANQGSEA. The CDR3 totals 12 residues. The CDR3 DNA reads TGCAGCGTTGACAGCTCCTACAATGAGCAGTTCTTC. Translated, it gives CSVDSSYNEQFF.

This chain joins TRBV5-1 and TRBJ2-5; maybe TRBD1 (6 bases). Between the trimmed V and J ends, which lost 3 bases and 5 bases, there was a span of 20 bases. Germline CDR1 reads SGHRS; CDR2 reads YFSETQ. The CDR3 sequence is 16 residues long. CDR3 amino acids: CASSSRPRDTGETQYF. The CDR3 region has the DNA TGCGCCAGCAGCTCCCGCCCTCGGGACACAGGGGAGACCCAGTACTTC.

The chain joins TRBV5-6 to TRBJ2-6, with no clear D. The germline CDR1 and CDR2 sequences are SGHDT and YYEEEE. The V end lost 5 bases, the J end lost 1 base, and 10 bases lay between the germline ends. This CDR3 has 15 amino acids. CDR3 sequence: CASSSALSGANVLTF. The CDR3 DNA reads as TGTGCCAGCAGTTCAGCGTTATCTGGGGCCAACGTCCTGACTTTC.

The V call is TRBV28, the J call TRBJ2-5; the match to TRBD2 covers 10 bases. Per germline, CDR1 MDHEN and CDR2 SYDVKM. J lost 2 bases, V lost 10 bases, and 7 bases had no gene match. CDR3 length equals 14 residues. The CDR3: CAIEPGLAQETQYF. In DNA, the CDR3 is TGTGCCATTGAGCCGGGACTAGCGCAAGAGACCCAGTACTTC.

This chain uses TRBV7-3 with TRBJ1-2; D is uncertain. V lost 5 bases and J 0 bases, leaving 7 bases between the germline ends. CDR1 SGHTA and CDR2 FQGTGA come from the germline V gene. The CDR3 has 13 amino acids. CDR3 protein: CASSLDTNYGYTF. CDR3 DNA: TGTGCCAGCAGCCTCGACACTAACTATGGCTACACCTTC.

The chain has TRBV9 and TRBJ1-3; 7 bases agree with TRBD1. V lost 2 bases, J lost 2 bases, and 1 base stayed unmatched. This CDR3 contains 14 residues. CDR1 and CDR2 from the germline V gene are SGDLS and YYNGEE. The CDR3 DNA sequence: TGTGCCAGCAGCGTTGGGACAGCTGGAAACACCATATATTTT. Translating gives CASSVGTAGNTIYF.

V is TRBV7-9 and J is TRBJ1-2, with D unresolved. The length of the CDR3 is 14 residues. V was pared by 4 bases and J by 2 bases, with 11 bases between. Germline values: CDR1 SEHNR, CDR2 FQNEAQ (reference sequence). The CDR3 DNA sequence: TGTGCCAGCAGCTCGCGGCAGAGAAACTATGGCTACACCTTC. It yields the protein CASSSRQRNYGYTF.

This chain links TRBV19 with TRBJ1-5, with TRBD1 matching over 7 bases. This CDR3 spans 16 amino acids. Germline V gene lookup returns CDR1 LNHDA and CDR2 SQIVND (reference sequence). V shed 3 bases, J shed 2 bases, and the junction held 7 bases outside the gene matches. The CDR3 loop is CASSIPRTGGNQPQHF. In nucleotides, the CDR3 is TGTGCCAGTAGTATTCCCCGGACAGGAGGCAATCAGCCCCAGCATTTT.

The rearrangement uses TRBV25-1 and TRBJ2-1; TRBD2 matches at 11 bases. The CDR3 length is 16 residues. Losses at the gene ends were 6 bases for V and 8 bases for J; bases not matched to a gene: 12. CDR1 and CDR2 (germline): MGHDK, SYGVNS. The CDR3 loop is CASSPRSSGRLDEQFF. Here the CDR3 DNA reads TGTGCCAGCAGCCCCCGGTCTAGCGGGAGGTTAGATGAGCAGTTCTTC.